The next 16 T cell receptor beta chains were all read from a single sample in a study of glioma-infiltrating T cells (TCRdb year 2016). Sequencing was performed on an Illumina MiSeq. The iRepertoire nested amplicon-rescue multiplex PCR (arm-PCR) platform was used to amplify TCR alpha and beta CDR3 regions from RNA. TCRdb trimmed public reads at Q25 via fastp, called clones via MiXCR and kept in-frame beta chains. A single entry per CDR3 protein holds the most common genes and DNA from its merged rows. This sample holds 400,000 or so distinct CDR3 sequences; 41% were observed only once. The top ten constitute around 11% of the sample. The material sequenced was glioma tissue, nonneoplastic brain tissue, or PBMCs (not recorded which). Source of these receptors: a human donor with low-grade glioma or glioblastoma, undergoing nonglioma brain surgery, or in good health (not recorded which).

This clonotype was recorded at least ten times. V is TRBV28 and J is TRBJ1-1; the match to TRBD1 covers 10 bases. V lost 11 bases, J lost 4 bases, and 4 bases stayed unmatched. The CDR3 runs to 12 residues. Germline CDR1 MDHEN, CDR2 SYDVKM. CDR3 residues: CASGTGATEAFF. The CDR3 DNA sequence: TGTGCCTCCGGGACAGGGGCCACTGAAGCTTTCTTT. The variable domain in full, completed from reference TRBV28 and TRBJ1-1, reads DVKVTQSSRYLVKRTGEKVFLECVQDMDHENMFWYRQDPGLGLRLIYFSYDVKMKEKGDIPEGYSVSREKKERFSLILESASTNQTSMYLCASGTGATEAFFGQGTRLTVV.

This clonotype appeared once. J is TRBJ1-3 and V is TRBV12-3 or TRBV12-4, with D uncertain. Trimming took off 6 bases at V and 4 bases at J, with 13 bases between the two ends. This CDR3 has 14 amino acids. The CDR3 DNA reads TGTGCCAGCAGCGGGCCCTTCGGGGGAAACACCATATATTTT. As protein: CASSGPFGGNTIYF.

Notes on this clonotype: A much larger clonotype is one base distant, so this may be a read error. The J gene is TRBJ2-1, the V gene TRBV6-1; 9 positions match TRBD1. CDR1 MNHNS and CDR2 SASEGT come from the germline V gene. The CDR3 is 16 residues long. The CDR3, as DNA: TGTGCCAGCAATCTAAACAGGGGGCTTGACTACAGTGAGCAGTTCTTC. Encoded protein: CASNLNRGLDYSEQFF.

A note on this clonotype: This may arise from a read error, as a much more abundant clone is one base away. The rearrangement joins TRBV28 to TRBJ2-3; D assignment may be TRBD1 or TRBD2 (5 bases each). This CDR3 comprises 14 residues. The V gene lost 3 bases and the J gene lost 5 bases, with 12 bases spanning the gap. CDR1 MDHEN and CDR2 SYDVKM come from the germline V gene. The CDR3 reads CASSLWGRKDTQYF. CDR3 in DNA: TGTGCCAGCAGTTTGTGGGGGAGAAAAGATACGCAGTATTTT.

The chain employs TRBV7-2 and TRBJ2-5, with D possibly being TRBD1 (5 bases). The CDR3 spans 12 residues. Trimming removed 5 bases from V and 8 bases from J, with 12 bases in between. CDR1 and CDR2 from the germline V gene are SGHTA and FQGNSA. The CDR3 spells CASSVQDNTQYF. The CDR3 DNA reads as TGTGCCAGCAGCGTACAGGACAATACCCAGTACTTC.

For this clonotype: Germline is not matched at one junction end, which may reflect a read error. This chain joins TRBV6-1 and TRBJ2-7; TRBD1 matches 8 bases. Germline CDR1 MNHNS, CDR2 SASEGT. This CDR3 region has 13 residues. The CDR3 sequence is CASSPGTGYEQHF. For the CDR3, the DNA is TGTGCCAGCAGCCCCGGGACAGGCTACGAGCAGCACTTC.

The chain links TRBV7-9 to TRBJ1-2; the D is unclear. The CDR3 is 14 amino acids. Germline values: CDR1 SEHNR, CDR2 FQNEAQ (reference sequence). Trimming cost V 1 base and J 3 bases, with 9 bases left between them. Here the CDR3 DNA reads TGTGCCAGCAGCTTAGGTGCTCTCCACTATGGCTACACCTTC. Its translation is CASSLGALHYGYTF.

This clonotype was seen a single time. This sequence may be a read error, since a much larger clone differs from it by one base. The rearrangement joins TRBV6-9 to TRBJ1-1; no clear D gene. CDR1 and CDR2 from the germline V gene are MNHGY and SVAAGI. The length of the CDR3 is 15 residues. In DNA, the CDR3 is TGTGCCTGCAGTTACCCTTCTGGAGGGAACACTGAAGCTTTCTTT. This codes for CACSYPSGGNTEAFF.

This clonotype was observed many times. The chain recombines TRBV28 with TRBJ1-5, with 7 nucleotides matching TRBD1. The ends lost 1 base at V and 9 bases at J; junction bases unmatched: 9. This CDR3 is built from 15 residues. Germline V CDR1 and CDR2: MDHEN, SYDVKM. The CDR3 DNA sequence: TGTGCCAGCAGTTTATTCCCACAGGGGATAGGGCCCCAGCATTTT. Translating gives CASSLFPQGIGPQHF.

Concerning this clonotype itself: Since a much larger clone is just one base distant, this may be a read error. This chain connects TRBV6-6 to TRBJ1-2; no reliable D call. Germline CDR1 MNHNY, CDR2 SVGAGI (reference sequence). The CDR3 sequence is 13 residues long. Here the CDR3 reads CASSYTNNYGYNF. The CDR3 DNA is TGTGCCAGCAGTTATACAAATAACTATGGCTACAACTTC.

Turning to this clonotype: Possible read error: a much larger clone is one base away. The genes are TRBV20-1 and TRBJ1-2; weak D call: TRBD1 (5 bases). From germline, CDR1 is DFQATT and CDR2 SNEGSKA (reference sequence). V was cut by 2 bases and J by 7 bases, with 20 bases left in between. The CDR3 has 15 amino acids. In DNA, the CDR3 is TGCAGTGCTAGATCTCAGGACAAGGGGATCAGTGGCTACACCTTC. Residues: CSARSQDKGISGYTF.

This clonotype was counted between two and nine times. At one end the junction does not follow the germline gene, possibly because of a read error. The rearrangement uses TRBV20-1 and TRBJ1-4; a weak D match, TRBD1 (6 bases). The CDR3 is made up of 12 amino acids. Germline V gene sequence: CDR1 DFQATT, CDR2 SNEGSKA (reference sequence). The CDR3 DNA follows: TGCAGTGCTAGAGAACAGGCCTTAGGGGGGATTTTT. Translated: CSAREQALGGIF.

There are a few counts of this clonotype. The rearrangement links TRBV20-1 to TRBJ2-5, with 9 bases that match TRBD2. Germline lookup yields CDR1 DFQATT and CDR2 SNEGSKA (reference sequence). With V trimmed by 4 bases and J by 7 bases, 13 bases remained unmatched. CDR3 length: 15 amino acids. CDR3 in amino acids: CSATVPELAGGTQYF. CDR3 in DNA: TGCAGTGCTACAGTACCGGAACTAGCGGGTGGGACCCAGTACTTC.

This clonotype was detected only a few times. The V call is TRBV7-9, the J call TRBJ1-3, with a weak D call TRBD1 (5 bases). Germline-derived CDR1 and CDR2 are SEHNR and FQNEAQ (reference sequence). V was trimmed by 0 bases and J by 0 bases, leaving 9 bases between them. The CDR3 covers 16 residues. Here the CDR3 DNA reads TGTGCCAGCAGCTTAGCGACAGTTCTCTCTGGAAACACCATATATTTT. Its protein is CASSLATVLSGNTIYF.

The table lists this clonotype with many counts. The rearrangement joins TRBV6-1 to TRBJ1-5; 7 bases map to TRBD1. This CDR3 contains 15 residues. J was trimmed by 7 bases and V by 0 bases; bases with no gene match: 6. Per germline, CDR1 MNHNS and CDR2 SASEGT. CDR3 in amino acids: CASSEAGRGNQPQHF. CDR3 DNA: TGTGCCAGCAGTGAAGCGGGCAGGGGGAACCAGCCCCAGCATTTT.

This clonotype was counted at least ten times. V and J are TRBV28 and TRBJ2-1; 9 bases are a match to TRBD2. The J segment lost 6 bases and the V segment lost 6 bases, leaving 6 bases of the junction unmatched. The CDR3 loop spans 14 amino acids. Germline loops: CDR1 MDHEN, CDR2 SYDVKM. DNA of the CDR3: TGTGCCAGCAGACGGACTAGCGTCAGCAATGAGCAGTTCTTC. It specifies CASRRTSVSNEQFF.